A selection of T cell receptor beta chains follows, all from one sample in a study of cytomegalovirus exposure and HLA in healthy donors. The method was immunoSEQ multiplex PCR; TCRdb's version includes in-frame clones alone and lacks a portion of them. The top ten clones hold about 2.9% of a sample with approximately 210,000 clones, around 90% of them seen once. Source material: PBMCs. The origin of the receptors is a woman aged 18-29 years in good health and CMV-seronegative. Both conserved end residues are part of each CDR3. A D gene is named only where the DNA matches it firmly. Where a row states a size, it is once, few, many or the class of an expanded clone; other rows omit it.

CDR3nt: TGTGCCAGCAGCTTAAAAACTAGCGGAGACCTCTACGAGCAGTACTTC
CDR3aa: CASSLKTSGDLYEQYF
j_gene: TRBJ2-7
abundance: -
len: 16
d_gene: TRBD2
v_gene: TRBV7-2

CDR3nt: TGTGCCAGTAGTGCTACAGGTCAGAGACAGCCCCAGCATTTT
CDR3aa: CASSATGQRQPQHF
j_gene: TRBJ1-5
abundance: -
len: 14
d_gene: -
v_gene: TRBV19

CDR3nt: TGTGCCAGGAAAGCGGGGGTGAACACCGGGGAGCTGTTTTTT
CDR3aa: CARKAGVNTGELFF
j_gene: TRBJ2-2
abundance: -
len: 14
d_gene: TRBD2
v_gene: TRBV2

CDR3nt: TGTGCCAGCAGCCAGCGGCAGGGGAGCTATGGCTACACCTTC
CDR3aa: CASSQRQGSYGYTF
j_gene: TRBJ1-2
abundance: -
len: 14
d_gene: -
v_gene: TRBV14

CDR3nt: TGCGCCAGCAGAGGACTAGCGGCTAGCACAGATACGCAGTATTTT
CDR3aa: CASRGLAASTDTQYF
j_gene: TRBJ2-3
abundance: -
len: 15
d_gene: TRBD2
v_gene: TRBV5-1

CDR3nt: TGTGCCAGCAGTGAAGCACTCGGGACAGCTGTGGGAGAGACCCAGTACTTC
CDR3aa: CASSEALGTAVGETQYF
j_gene: TRBJ2-5
abundance: -
len: 17
d_gene: TRBD1
v_gene: TRBV2

CDR3nt: TGTGCTAGTGGTTGGACTAGCGGGAGGGTGAACACCGGGGAGCTGTTTTTT
CDR3aa: CASGWTSGRVNTGELFF
j_gene: TRBJ2-2
abundance: -
len: 17
d_gene: TRBD2
v_gene: TRBV12-5

CDR3nt: TGTGCCAGCGGAGTAAGACGAGCGGGGGATTTCTTT
CDR3aa: CASGVRRAGDFF
j_gene: TRBJ1-1
abundance: -
len: 12
d_gene: -
v_gene: TRBV28

CDR3nt: TGTGCCAGCAGTGACAGTTCCTACGAGCAGTACTTC
CDR3aa: CASSDSSYEQYF
j_gene: TRBJ2-7
abundance: few
len: 12
d_gene: -
v_gene: TRBV2

CDR3nt: TGTGCCAGCTCACCTCAAGGAGGACTAGGCGGAGATACGCAGTATTTT
CDR3aa: CASSPQGGLGGDTQYF
j_gene: TRBJ2-3
abundance: -
len: 16
d_gene: TRBD2
v_gene: TRBV18

CDR3nt: TGCGCCAGCAGCCAAGATAGGGACAGCTTAAACATTCAGTACTTC
CDR3aa: CASSQDRDSLNIQYF
j_gene: TRBJ2-4
abundance: -
len: 15
d_gene: TRBD1
v_gene: TRBV4-3

CDR3nt: TGTGCCAGCAGCTTATCAGAGGGCCCGAGAGATACGCAGTATTTT
CDR3aa: CASSLSEGPRDTQYF
j_gene: TRBJ2-3
abundance: -
len: 15
d_gene: -
v_gene: TRBV7-9

CDR3nt: TGCAGCGTAGACTGGGGACAGATAAACACTGAAGCTTTCTTT
CDR3aa: CSVDWGQINTEAFF
j_gene: TRBJ1-1
abundance: once
len: 14
d_gene: TRBD1
v_gene: TRBV29-1

CDR3nt: TGTGCCAGCAGGGGGAGGGGACAGGGCAACGAGCAGTACTTC
CDR3aa: CASRGRGQGNEQYF
j_gene: TRBJ2-7
abundance: -
len: 14
d_gene: TRBD1
v_gene: TRBV2

CDR3nt: TGTGCCAGCAGTCCGACAGAAAAGGACAGGGGGGCACTGGCTTTCTTT
CDR3aa: CASSPTEKDRGALAFF
j_gene: TRBJ1-1
abundance: once
len: 16
d_gene: TRBD1
v_gene: TRBV27

CDR3nt: TGTGCCAGCAGTTACTCGATATCAGGTGGTACTGAAGCTTTCTTT
CDR3aa: CASSYSISGGTEAFF
j_gene: TRBJ1-1
abundance: few
len: 15
d_gene: -
v_gene: TRBV6-5

CDR3nt: TGTGCCAGCAGTTTATATCTGGGGCTAGCGGGAGGATCTCAAGAGACCCAGTACTTC
CDR3aa: CASSLYLGLAGGSQETQYF
j_gene: TRBJ2-5
abundance: -
len: 19
d_gene: TRBD2
v_gene: TRBV28

CDR3nt: TGTGCCAGCAGCTCCATAGGGACTAGCGGGAGGAATGAGCAGTTCTTC
CDR3aa: CASSSIGTSGRNEQFF
j_gene: TRBJ2-1
abundance: -
len: 16
d_gene: TRBD2
v_gene: TRBV11-2

CDR3nt: TGTGCCAGCAGCTCGGGACTAGCGGACACAGATACGCAGTATTTT
CDR3aa: CASSSGLADTDTQYF
j_gene: TRBJ2-3
abundance: -
len: 15
d_gene: TRBD2
v_gene: TRBV13

CDR3nt: TGCGCCAGCAGTCCGACAGGACCTACCTACGAGCAGTACTTC
CDR3aa: CASSPTGPTYEQYF
j_gene: TRBJ2-7
abundance: -
len: 14
d_gene: -
v_gene: TRBV5-1

CDR3nt: TGTGCCAGCAGTTTAGTACTAGCGGGAGTCTACGAGCAGTACTTC
CDR3aa: CASSLVLAGVYEQYF
j_gene: TRBJ2-7
abundance: -
len: 15
d_gene: TRBD2
v_gene: TRBV27

CDR3nt: TGCAGCATATCTGGCGGGACGTTGGAGACCCAGTACTTC
CDR3aa: CSISGGTLETQYF
j_gene: TRBJ2-5
abundance: -
len: 13
d_gene: -
v_gene: TRBV29-1

CDR3nt: TGCAGCGTTGAAGCCCCATCCAGCGGGAACTACAATGAGCAGTTCTTC
CDR3aa: CSVEAPSSGNYNEQFF
j_gene: TRBJ2-1
abundance: -
len: 16
d_gene: TRBD2
v_gene: TRBV29-1